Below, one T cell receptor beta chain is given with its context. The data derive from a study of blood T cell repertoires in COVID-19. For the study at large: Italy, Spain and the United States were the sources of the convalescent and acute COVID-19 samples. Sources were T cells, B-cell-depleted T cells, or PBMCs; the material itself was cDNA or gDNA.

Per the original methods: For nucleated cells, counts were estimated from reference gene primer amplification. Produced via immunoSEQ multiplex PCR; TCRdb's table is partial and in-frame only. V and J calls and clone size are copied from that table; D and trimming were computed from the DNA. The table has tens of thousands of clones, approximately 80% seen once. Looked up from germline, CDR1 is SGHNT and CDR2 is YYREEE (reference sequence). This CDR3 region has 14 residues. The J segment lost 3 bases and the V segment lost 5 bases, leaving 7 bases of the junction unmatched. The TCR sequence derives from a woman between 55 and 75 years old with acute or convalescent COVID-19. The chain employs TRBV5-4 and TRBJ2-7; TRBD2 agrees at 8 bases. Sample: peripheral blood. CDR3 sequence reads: CASSTGGAVYEQYF. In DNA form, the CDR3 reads TGTGCCAGCAGTACGGGAGGGGCCGTCTACGAGCAGTACTTC.